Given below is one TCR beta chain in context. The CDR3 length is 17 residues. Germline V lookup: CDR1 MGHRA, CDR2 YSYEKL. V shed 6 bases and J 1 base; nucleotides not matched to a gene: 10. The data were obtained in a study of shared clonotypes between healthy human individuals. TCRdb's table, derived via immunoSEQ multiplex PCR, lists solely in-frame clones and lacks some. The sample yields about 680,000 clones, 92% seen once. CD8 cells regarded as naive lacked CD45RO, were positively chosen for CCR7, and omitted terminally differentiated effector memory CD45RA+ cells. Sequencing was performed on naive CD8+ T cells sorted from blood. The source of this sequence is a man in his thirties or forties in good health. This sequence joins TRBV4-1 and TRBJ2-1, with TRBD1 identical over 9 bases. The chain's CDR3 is CASSSGTGIDSYNEQFF. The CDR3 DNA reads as TGCGCCAGCAGTTCCGGGACAGGGATTGATTCCTACAATGAGCAGTTCTTC.